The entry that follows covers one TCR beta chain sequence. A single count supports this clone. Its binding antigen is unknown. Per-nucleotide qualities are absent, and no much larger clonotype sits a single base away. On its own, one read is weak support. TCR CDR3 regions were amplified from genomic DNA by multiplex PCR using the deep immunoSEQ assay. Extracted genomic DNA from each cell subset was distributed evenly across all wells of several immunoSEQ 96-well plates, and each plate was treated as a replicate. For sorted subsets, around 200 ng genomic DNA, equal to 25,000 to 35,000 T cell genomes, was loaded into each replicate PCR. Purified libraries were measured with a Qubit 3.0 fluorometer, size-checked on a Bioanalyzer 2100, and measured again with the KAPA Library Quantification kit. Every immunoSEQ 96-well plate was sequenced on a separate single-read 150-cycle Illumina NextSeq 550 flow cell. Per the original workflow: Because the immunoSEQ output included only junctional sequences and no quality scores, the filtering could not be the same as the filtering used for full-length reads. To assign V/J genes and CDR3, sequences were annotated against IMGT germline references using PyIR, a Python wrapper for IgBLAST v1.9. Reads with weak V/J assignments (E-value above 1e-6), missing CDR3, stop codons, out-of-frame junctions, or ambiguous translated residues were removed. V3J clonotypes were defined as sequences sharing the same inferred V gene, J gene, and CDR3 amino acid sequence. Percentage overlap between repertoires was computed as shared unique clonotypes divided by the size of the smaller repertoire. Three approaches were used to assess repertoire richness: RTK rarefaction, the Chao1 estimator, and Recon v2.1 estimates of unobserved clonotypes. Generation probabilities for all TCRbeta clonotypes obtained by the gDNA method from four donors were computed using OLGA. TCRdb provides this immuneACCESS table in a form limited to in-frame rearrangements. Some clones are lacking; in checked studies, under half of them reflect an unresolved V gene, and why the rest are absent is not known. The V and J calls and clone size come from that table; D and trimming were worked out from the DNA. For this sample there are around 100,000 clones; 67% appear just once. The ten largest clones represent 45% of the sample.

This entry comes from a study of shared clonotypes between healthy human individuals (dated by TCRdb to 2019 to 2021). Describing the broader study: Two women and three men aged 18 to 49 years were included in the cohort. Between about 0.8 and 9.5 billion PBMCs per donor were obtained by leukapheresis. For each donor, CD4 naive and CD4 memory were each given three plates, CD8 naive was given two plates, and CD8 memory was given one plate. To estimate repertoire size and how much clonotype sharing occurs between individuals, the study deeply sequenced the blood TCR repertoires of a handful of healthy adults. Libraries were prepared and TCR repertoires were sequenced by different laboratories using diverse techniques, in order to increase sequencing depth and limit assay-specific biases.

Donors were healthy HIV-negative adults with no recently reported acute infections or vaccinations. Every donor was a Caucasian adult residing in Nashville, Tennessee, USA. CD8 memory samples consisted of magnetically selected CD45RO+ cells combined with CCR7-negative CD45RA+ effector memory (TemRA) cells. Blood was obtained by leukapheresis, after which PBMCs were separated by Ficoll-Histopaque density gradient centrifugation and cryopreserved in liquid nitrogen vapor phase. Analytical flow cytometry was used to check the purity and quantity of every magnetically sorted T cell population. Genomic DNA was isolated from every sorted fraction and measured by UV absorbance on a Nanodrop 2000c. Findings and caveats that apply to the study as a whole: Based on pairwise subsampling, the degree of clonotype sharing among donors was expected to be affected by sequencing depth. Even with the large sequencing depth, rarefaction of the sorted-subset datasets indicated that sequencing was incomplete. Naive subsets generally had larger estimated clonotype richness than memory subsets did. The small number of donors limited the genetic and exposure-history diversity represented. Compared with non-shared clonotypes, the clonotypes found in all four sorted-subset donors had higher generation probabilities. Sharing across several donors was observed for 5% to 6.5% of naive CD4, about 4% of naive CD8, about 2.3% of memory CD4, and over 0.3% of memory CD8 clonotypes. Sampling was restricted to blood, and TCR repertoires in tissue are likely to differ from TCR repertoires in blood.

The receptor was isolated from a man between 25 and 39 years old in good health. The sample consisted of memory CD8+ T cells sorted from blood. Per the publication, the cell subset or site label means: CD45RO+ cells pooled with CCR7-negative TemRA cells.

The DNA sequence follows: TGTGCCAGCAACCGCAACTATGGCTACACCTTC. Translated, it reads CASNRNYGYTF. The chain is assembled from TRBV7-9 and TRBJ1-2; the D gene cannot be named for sure. The CDR3, from cysteine to phenylalanine, totals 11 residues. The DNA shown is the 33-base CDR3, in frame from base 1. The CDR1 and CDR2 encoded by the germline V gene (reference sequence) are SEHNR and FQNEAQ. V sheds 7 bases and J sheds 2 bases, leaving 5 bases between their ends.